The 9 T cell receptor beta chains reported below all come from one sample, sequenced in a study of glioma-infiltrating T cells. TCR alpha and beta CDR3 regions were amplified from RNA using iRepertoire nested multiplex PCR. One entry per CDR3 protein, called by TCRdb with MiXCR from the multiplex PCR reads. The table has around 390,000 distinct CDR3 sequences, around 45% seen once. Source material: glioma tissue, nonneoplastic brain tissue, or PBMCs (not recorded which). Every receptor here comes from a human donor with low-grade glioma or glioblastoma, undergoing nonglioma brain surgery, or in good health (not recorded which).

At least ten counts were recorded for this clonotype. V is TRBV27 and J is TRBJ1-5; 8 bases map to TRBD1. CDR3 size: 19 residues. Germline CDR1 reads MNHEY; CDR2 reads SMNVEV (reference sequence). Unmatched junction bases numbered 20, after V lost 0 bases and J lost 10 bases. The CDR3, as DNA: TGTGCCAGCAGTTTATCGTGGGCAGGGGGCGGGAGGGGACTTAATCCCCAGCATTTT. It codes for CASSLSWAGGGRGLNPQHF.

This clonotype has just a few counts. This rearrangement joins TRBV6-2 or TRBV6-3 to TRBJ2-1; tentatively, D is TRBD2 (6 bases). Per the germline V gene, CDR1 is MNHEY and CDR2 is SVGEGT. CDR3 length equals 13 residues. V shed 9 bases and J shed 12 bases, with 21 bases lying between them. CDR3 in DNA: TGTGCCAGTGGTTACCCCAAGACTAGGTTGCAGTTCTTC. Translation gives CASGYPKTRLQFF.

The V call is TRBV14, the J call TRBJ2-7; 7 bases align to TRBD2. V gave up 1 base and J gave up 2 bases; unmatched junction bases: 5. The germline CDR1 and CDR2 sequences are SGHDN and FVKESK. The CDR3 spans 15 residues. In DNA form, the CDR3 reads TGTGCCAGCAGCCAAGGCGGGGGAGGTGCCTACGAGCAGTACTTC. Its translation is CASSQGGGGAYEQYF. Filled out from reference TRBV14 and TRBJ2-7, the complete variable domain reads EAGVTQFPSHSVIEKGQTVTLRCDPISGHDNLYWYRRVMGKEIKFLLHFVKESKQDESGMPNNRFLAERTGGTYSTLKVQPAELEDSGVYFCASSQGGGGAYEQYFGPGTRLTVT.

This clonotype was seen ten or more times. The chain combines TRBV24-1 with TRBJ2-3; 8 bases map to TRBD1. V was pared by 1 base and J by 1 base, with 3 bases of the junction left unmatched. Looked up from germline, CDR1 is KGHDR and CDR2 is SFDVKD. This CDR3 has 16 residues. CDR3 coding DNA: TGTGCCACCAGTGATTTACAGACAGGGGGCACAGATACGCAGTATTTT. It yields the protein CATSDLQTGGTDTQYF.

This clonotype was counted ten times or more. The V gene is TRBV27, the J gene TRBJ1-5; D is uncertain. Germline assignment: CDR1 MNHEY and CDR2 SMNVEV (reference sequence). The germline V and J ends were trimmed by 6 bases and 0 bases, with 6 bases remaining between them. The length of the CDR3 is 13 residues. The DNA of the CDR3 is TGTGCCAGCAGCACACATAGCAATCAGCCCCAGCATTTT. It codes for CASSTHSNQPQHF.

The rearrangement joins TRBV5-4 to TRBJ2-1; D ambiguous. CDR3 length equals 12 residues. The V end lost 4 bases, the J end lost 6 bases, and 8 bases lay between the germline ends. Per germline, CDR1 SGHNT and CDR2 YYREEE (reference sequence). This CDR3 reads CASSARLNEQFF. The CDR3 region has the DNA TGTGCCAGCAGCGCCAGACTCAATGAGCAGTTCTTC.

The V gene is TRBV4-1, the J gene TRBJ2-5; 7 nucleotides match TRBD1. The germline gives CDR1 MGHRA, CDR2 YSYEKL. This CDR3 comprises 16 residues. V was pared by 5 bases and J by 4 bases, with 13 bases of the junction left unmatched. CDR3 in DNA: TGCGCCAGCAGCGACTACAGGGGCTCTGACCCAGAGACCCAGTACTTC. Residues: CASSDYRGSDPETQYF.

As regards this clonotype: Since a much larger clone is just one base distant, this may be a read error. V is TRBV4-2 and J is TRBJ2-3, with D possibly being TRBD2 (6 bases). There are 15 residues in the CDR3. V lost 7 bases, J lost 5 bases, and 19 bases lay in between. Germline assignment: CDR1 LGHNA and CDR2 YNFKEQ. Here the CDR3 reads CASNPTGSVEDTQYF. The CDR3 DNA is TGTGCCAGCAACCCAACCGGGAGCGTTGAAGATACGCAGTATTTT.

This clonotype appeared many times. The rearrangement joins TRBV6-1 to TRBJ1-1, with unresolved D. This CDR3 is 15 amino acids long. Per the germline V gene, CDR1 is MNHNS and CDR2 is SASEGT. Between the trimmed V and J ends, which lost 3 bases and 5 bases, there was a span of 16 bases. CDR3 loop: CASSETGNGLTEAFF. As DNA, the CDR3 is TGTGCCAGCAGTGAGACGGGGAATGGGTTGACTGAAGCTTTCTTT.